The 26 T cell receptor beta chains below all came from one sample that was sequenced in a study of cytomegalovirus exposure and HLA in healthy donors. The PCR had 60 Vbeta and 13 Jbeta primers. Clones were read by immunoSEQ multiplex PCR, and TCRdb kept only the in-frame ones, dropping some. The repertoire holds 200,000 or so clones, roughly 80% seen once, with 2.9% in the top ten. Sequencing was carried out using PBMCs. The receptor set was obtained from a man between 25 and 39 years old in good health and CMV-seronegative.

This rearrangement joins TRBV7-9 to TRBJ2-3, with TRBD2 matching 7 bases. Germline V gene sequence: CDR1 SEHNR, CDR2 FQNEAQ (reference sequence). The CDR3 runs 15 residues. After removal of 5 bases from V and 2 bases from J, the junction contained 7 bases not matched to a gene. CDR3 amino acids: CASSLGDYSTDTQYF. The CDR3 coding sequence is TGTGCCAGCAGCCTCGGGGACTACTCCACAGATACGCAGTATTTT.

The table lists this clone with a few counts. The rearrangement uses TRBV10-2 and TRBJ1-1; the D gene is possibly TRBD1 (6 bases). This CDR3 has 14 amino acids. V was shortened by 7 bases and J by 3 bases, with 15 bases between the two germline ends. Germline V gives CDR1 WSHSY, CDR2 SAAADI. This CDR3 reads CASIDQGLDTEAFF. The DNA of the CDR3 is TGCGCCAGCATCGATCAGGGGCTGGACACTGAAGCTTTCTTT.

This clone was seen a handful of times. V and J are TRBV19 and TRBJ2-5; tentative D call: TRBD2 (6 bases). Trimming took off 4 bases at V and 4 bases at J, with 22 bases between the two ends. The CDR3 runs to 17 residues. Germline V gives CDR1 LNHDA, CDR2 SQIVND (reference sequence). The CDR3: CASSRGLGMRGTETQYF. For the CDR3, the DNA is TGTGCCAGTAGTAGAGGCCTTGGCATGCGGGGCACAGAGACCCAGTACTTC. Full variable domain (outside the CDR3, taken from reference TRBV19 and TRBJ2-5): DGGITQSPKYLFRKEGQNVTLSCEQNLNHDAMYWYRQDPGQGLRLIYYSQIVNDFQKGDIAEGYSVSREKKESFPLTVTSAQKNPTAFYLCASSRGLGMRGTETQYFGPGTRLLVL.

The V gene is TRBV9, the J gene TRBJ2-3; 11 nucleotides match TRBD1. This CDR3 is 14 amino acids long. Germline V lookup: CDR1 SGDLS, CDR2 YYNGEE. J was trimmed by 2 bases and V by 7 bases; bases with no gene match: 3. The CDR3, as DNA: TGTGCCAGCGGACAGGGGGCCCCCACAGATACGCAGTATTTT. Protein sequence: CASGQGAPTDTQYF.

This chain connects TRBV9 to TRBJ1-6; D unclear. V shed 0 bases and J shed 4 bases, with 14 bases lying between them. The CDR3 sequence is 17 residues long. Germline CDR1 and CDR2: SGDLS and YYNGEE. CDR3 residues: CASSVARWVKYNSPLHF. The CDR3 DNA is TGTGCCAGCAGCGTAGCTAGGTGGGTTAAATATAATTCACCCCTCCACTTT.

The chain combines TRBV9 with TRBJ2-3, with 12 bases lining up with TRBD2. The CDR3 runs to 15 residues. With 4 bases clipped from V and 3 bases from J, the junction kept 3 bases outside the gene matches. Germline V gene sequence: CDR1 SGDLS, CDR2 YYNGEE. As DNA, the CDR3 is TGTGCCAGCAGCTATACTAGCGGGGGGACAGATACGCAGTATTTT. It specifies CASSYTSGGTDTQYF.

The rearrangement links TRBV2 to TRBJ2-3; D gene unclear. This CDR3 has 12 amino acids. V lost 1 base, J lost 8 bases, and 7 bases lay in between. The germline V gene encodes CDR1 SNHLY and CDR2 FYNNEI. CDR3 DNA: TGTGCCAGCAGTGAAGAGATGAGTACGCAGTATTTT. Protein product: CASSEEMSTQYF.

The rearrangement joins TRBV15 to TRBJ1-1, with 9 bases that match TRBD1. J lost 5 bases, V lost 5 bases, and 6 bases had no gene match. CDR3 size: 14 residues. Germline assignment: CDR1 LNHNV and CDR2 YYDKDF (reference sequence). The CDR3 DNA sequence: TGTGCCACCAGCGATGACAGGGGGTTAACTGAAGCTTTCTTT. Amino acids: CATSDDRGLTEAFF.

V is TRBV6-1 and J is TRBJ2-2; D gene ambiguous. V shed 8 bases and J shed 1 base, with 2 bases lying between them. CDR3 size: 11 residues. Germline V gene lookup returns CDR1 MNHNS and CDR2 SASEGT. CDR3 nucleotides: TGTGCCAGCCTGAACACCGGGGAGCTGTTTTTT. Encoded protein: CASLNTGELFF.

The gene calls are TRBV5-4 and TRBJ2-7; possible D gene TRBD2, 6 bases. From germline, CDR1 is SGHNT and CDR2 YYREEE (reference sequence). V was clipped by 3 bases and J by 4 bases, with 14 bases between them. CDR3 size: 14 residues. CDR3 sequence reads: CASSSTPLAYEQYF. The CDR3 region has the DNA TGTGCCAGCAGCTCGACGCCCCTAGCGTACGAGCAGTACTTC.

The CDR3 DNA reads TGTGCCATCAGTGCCCTCGGGACAAAGCAGTTCTTC. It codes for CAISALGTKQFF. V is TRBV10-3 and J is TRBJ2-1, with D possibly being TRBD1 (6 bases). Germline V gene data show CDR1 as ENHRY and CDR2 as SYGVKD. The V end lost 4 bases, the J end lost 11 bases, and 12 bases lay between the germline ends. CDR3 size: 12 residues.

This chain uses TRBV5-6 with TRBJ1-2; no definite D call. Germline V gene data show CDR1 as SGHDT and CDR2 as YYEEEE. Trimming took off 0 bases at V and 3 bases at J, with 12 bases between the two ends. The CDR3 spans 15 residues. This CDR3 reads CASSLDYPEDYGYTF. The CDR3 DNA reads TGTGCCAGCAGCTTGGATTATCCGGAGGACTATGGCTACACCTTC.

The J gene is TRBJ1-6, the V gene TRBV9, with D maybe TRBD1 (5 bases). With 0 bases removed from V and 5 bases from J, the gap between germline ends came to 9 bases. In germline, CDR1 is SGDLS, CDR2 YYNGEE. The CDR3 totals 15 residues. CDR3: CASSVGRADNSPLHF. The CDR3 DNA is TGTGCCAGCAGCGTAGGCAGGGCGGATAATTCACCCCTCCACTTT. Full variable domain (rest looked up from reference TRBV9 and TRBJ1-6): DSGVTQTPKHLITATGQRVTLRCSPRSGDLSVYWYQQSLDQGLQFLIQYYNGEERAKGNILERFSAQQFPDLHSELNLSSLELGDSALYFCASSVGRADNSPLHFGNGTRLTVT.

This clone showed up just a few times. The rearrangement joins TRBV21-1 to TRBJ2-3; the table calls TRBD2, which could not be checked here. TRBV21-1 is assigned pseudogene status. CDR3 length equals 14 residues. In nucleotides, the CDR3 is TGTGCCAGCAGCAAATTCGCGGGGCTGAGCGGGGAGTATTTT. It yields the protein CASSKFAGLSGEYF.

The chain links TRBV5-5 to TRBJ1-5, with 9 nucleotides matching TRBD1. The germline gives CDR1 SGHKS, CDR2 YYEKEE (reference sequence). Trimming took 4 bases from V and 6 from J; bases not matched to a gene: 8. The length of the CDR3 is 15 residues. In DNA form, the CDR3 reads TGTGCCAGCAGCGCGGACAGGGGTATTGGTCAGCCCCAGCATTTT. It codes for CASSADRGIGQPQHF.

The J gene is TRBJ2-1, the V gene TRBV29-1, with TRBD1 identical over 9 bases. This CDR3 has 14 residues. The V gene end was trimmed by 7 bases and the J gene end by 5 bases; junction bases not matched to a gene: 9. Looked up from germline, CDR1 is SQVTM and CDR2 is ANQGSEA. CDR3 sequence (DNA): TGCAGCGCCTCCACCGGGACAGGGAACAATGAGCAGTTCTTC. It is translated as CSASTGTGNNEQFF.

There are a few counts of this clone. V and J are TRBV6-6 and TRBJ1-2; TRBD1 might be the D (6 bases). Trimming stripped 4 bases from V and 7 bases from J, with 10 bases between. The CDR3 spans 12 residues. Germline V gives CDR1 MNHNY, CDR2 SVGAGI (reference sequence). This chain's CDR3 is CASSLGAGGYTF. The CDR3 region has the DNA TGTGCCAGCAGTTTGGGGGCGGGTGGCTACACCTTC.

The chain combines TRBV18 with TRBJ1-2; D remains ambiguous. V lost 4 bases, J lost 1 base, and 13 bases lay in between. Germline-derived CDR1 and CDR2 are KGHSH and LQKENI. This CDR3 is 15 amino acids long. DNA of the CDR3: TGTGCCAGCTCACTTGACTCGACGGTTAACTATGGCTACACCTTC. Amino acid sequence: CASSLDSTVNYGYTF.

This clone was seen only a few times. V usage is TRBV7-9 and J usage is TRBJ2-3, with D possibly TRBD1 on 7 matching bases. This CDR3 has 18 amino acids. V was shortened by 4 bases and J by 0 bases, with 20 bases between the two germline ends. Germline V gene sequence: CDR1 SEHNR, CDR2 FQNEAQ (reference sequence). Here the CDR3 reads CASSYAGQSLSSTDTQYF. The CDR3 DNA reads TGTGCCAGCAGCTACGCGGGACAGAGCCTATCTAGCACAGATACGCAGTATTTT. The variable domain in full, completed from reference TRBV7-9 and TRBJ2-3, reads DTGVSQNPRHKITKRGQNVTFRCDPISEHNRLYWYRQTLGQGPEFLTYFQNEAQLEKSRLLSDRFSAERPKGSFSTLEIQRTEQGDSAMYLCASSYAGQSLSSTDTQYFGPGTRLTVL.

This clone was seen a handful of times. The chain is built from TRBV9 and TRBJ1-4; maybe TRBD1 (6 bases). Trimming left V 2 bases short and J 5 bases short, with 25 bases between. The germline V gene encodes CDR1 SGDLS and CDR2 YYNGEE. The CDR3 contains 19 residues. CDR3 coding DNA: TGTGCCAGCAGCGTCCATCCGGAGGCCACAGGGAGGGGGAATGAAAAACTGTTTTTT. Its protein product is CASSVHPEATGRGNEKLFF.

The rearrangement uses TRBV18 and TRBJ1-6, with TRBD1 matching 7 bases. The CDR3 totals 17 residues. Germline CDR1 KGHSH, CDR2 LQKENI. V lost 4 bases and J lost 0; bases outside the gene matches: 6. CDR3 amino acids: CASSLLDRSSYNSPLHF. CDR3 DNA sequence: TGTGCCAGCTCACTACTGGACAGGAGCTCCTATAATTCACCCCTCCACTTT.

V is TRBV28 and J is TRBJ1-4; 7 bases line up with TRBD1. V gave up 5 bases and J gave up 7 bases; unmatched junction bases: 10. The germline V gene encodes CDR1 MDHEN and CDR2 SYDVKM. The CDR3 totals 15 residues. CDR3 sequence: CASSTIRQGREKLFF. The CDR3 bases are TGTGCCAGCAGTACTATACGACAGGGACGTGAAAAACTGTTTTTT. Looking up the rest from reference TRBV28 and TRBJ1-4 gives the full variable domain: DVKVTQSSRYLVKRTGEKVFLECVQDMDHENMFWYRQDPGLGLRLIYFSYDVKMKEKGDIPEGYSVSREKKERFSLILESASTNQTSMYLCASSTIRQGREKLFFGSGTQLSVL.

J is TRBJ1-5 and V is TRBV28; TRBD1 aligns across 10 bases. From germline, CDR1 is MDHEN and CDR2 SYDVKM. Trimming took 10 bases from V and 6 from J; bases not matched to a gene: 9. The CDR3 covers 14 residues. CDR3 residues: CATKTGGAAQPQHF. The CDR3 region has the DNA TGTGCCACCAAGACAGGGGGCGCGGCTCAGCCCCAGCATTTT.

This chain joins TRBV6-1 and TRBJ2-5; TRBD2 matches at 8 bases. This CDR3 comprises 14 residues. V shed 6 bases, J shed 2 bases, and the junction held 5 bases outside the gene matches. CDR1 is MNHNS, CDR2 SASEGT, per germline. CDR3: CASSYGTSQETQYF. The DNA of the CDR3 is TGTGCCAGCAGCTACGGGACTAGTCAAGAGACCCAGTACTTC.

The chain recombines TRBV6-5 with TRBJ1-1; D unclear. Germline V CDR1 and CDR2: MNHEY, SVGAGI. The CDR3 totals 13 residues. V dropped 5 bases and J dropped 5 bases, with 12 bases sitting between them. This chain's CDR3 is CASSTMRETEAFF. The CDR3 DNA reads TGTGCCAGCAGTACTATGAGGGAAACTGAAGCTTTCTTT.

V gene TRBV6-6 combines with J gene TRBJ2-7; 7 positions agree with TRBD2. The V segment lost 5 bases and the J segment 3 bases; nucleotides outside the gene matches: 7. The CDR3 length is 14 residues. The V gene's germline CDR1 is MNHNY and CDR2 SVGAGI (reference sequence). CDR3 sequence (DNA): TGTGCCAGCAGTGACCCGGGACTACTCTACGAGCAGTACTTC. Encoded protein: CASSDPGLLYEQYF.